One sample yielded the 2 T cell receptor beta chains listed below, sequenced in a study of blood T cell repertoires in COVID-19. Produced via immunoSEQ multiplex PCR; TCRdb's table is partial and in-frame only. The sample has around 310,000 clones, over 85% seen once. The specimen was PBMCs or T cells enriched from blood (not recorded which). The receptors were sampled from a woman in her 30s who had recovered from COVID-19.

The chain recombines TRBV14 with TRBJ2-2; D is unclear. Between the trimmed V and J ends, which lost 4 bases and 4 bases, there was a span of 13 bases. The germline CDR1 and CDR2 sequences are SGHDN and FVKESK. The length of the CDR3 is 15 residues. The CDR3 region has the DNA TGTGCCAGCAGCCCCACCACCCACAGCACCGGGGAGCTGTTTTTT. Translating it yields CASSPTTHSTGELFF. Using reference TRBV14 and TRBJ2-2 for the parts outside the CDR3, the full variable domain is EAGVTQFPSHSVIEKGQTVTLRCDPISGHDNLYWYRRVMGKEIKFLLHFVKESKQDESGMPNNRFLAERTGGTYSTLKVQPAELEDSGVYFCASSPTTHSTGELFFGEGSRLTVL.

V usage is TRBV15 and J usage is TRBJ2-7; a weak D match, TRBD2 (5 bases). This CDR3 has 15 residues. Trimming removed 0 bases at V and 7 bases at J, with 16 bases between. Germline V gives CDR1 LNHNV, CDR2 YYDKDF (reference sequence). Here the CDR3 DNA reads TGTGCCACCAGCAGAGAGACCCCCGGGGTAAATGAGCAGTACTTC. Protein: CATSRETPGVNEQYF.